These 9 T cell receptor beta chains were sequenced from one sample in a study of T-cell reconstitution after alpha-beta-depleted transplantation in children. Unique molecular identifiers were incorporated when the TCRbeta library was constructed. Using its own MiXCR run on the PCR reads, TCRdb lists one record per CDR3 protein. The table has approximately 980,000 distinct CDR3 sequences, 25% to 35% seen once. Material: PBMCs, mostly from graft donor cells, obtained 360 days after TCRalphabeta/CD19-depleted stem cell transplant. The receptors here all came from a boy in the first two years of life who had a stem cell transplant for SCID, so the T cells may come from the graft donor.

This clonotype was found a few times. The chain carries TRBV3-1 and TRBJ2-1, with unresolved D. Trimming shortened V by 3 bases and J by 6 bases, and 12 bases separated the two germline ends. CDR1 is LGHDT, CDR2 YNNKEL, per germline (reference sequence). The CDR3 sequence is 14 residues long. The CDR3: CASSQGLPGNEQFF. DNA for the CDR3: TGTGCCAGCAGCCAGGGCCTCCCAGGCAATGAGCAGTTCTTC.

The V gene is TRBV3-1, the J gene TRBJ1-1; a weak D match, TRBD1 (6 bases). Germline CDR1 LGHDT, CDR2 YNNKEL (reference sequence). The V end lost 7 bases, the J end lost 1 base, and 16 bases lay between the germline ends. The CDR3 covers 15 residues. The CDR3 DNA sequence: TGTGCCAGCACCGTATTAGGACAGCAGAACACTGAAGCTTTCTTT. Its translation: CASTVLGQQNTEAFF.

The gene calls are TRBV4-2 and TRBJ2-2; TRBD2 is a possible D gene (6 bases). Germline V CDR1 and CDR2: LGHNA, YNFKEQ. Trimming cost V 1 base and J 2 bases, with 14 bases left between them. The CDR3 is 17 amino acids. This CDR3 reads CASSQADTSRNTGELFF. CDR3 nucleotides: TGTGCCAGCAGCCAAGCAGATACTAGCCGTAACACCGGGGAGCTGTTTTTT.

The chain has TRBV5-1 and TRBJ2-1, with TRBD1 identical over 7 bases. Germline loops: CDR1 SGHRS, CDR2 YFSETQ. There are 15 residues in the CDR3. V lost 0 bases, J lost 4 bases, and 4 bases stayed unmatched. CDR3 coding DNA: TGCGCCAGCAGCTTGGAACAGGGGAGATACAATGAGCAGTTCTTC. Protein: CASSLEQGRYNEQFF.

This clonotype was detected only a few times. The genes are TRBV12-3 or TRBV12-4 and TRBJ2-3; tentative D call: TRBD2 (6 bases). V shed 3 bases and J shed 3 bases, with 13 bases lying between them. This CDR3 has 15 amino acids. The CDR3 coding sequence is TGTGCCAGCAGTTTCCGGGGGTTTCGGACAGATACGCAGTATTTT. This gives the protein CASSFRGFRTDTQYF.

The chain combines TRBV2 with TRBJ2-7; D tentatively reads TRBD1 or TRBD2 (6 bases each). The CDR3 spans 14 residues. V was pared by 7 bases and J by 3 bases, with 16 bases between. The germline V gene encodes CDR1 SNHLY and CDR2 FYNNEI. The CDR3 region is CASNGGQGRYEQYF. CDR3 DNA sequence: TGTGCCAGCAATGGGGGGCAGGGGCGCTACGAGCAGTACTTC.

The chain recombines TRBV10-3 with TRBJ2-7; perhaps D is TRBD1 or TRBD2 (5 bases each). The V gene lost 2 bases and the J gene lost 1 base, with 9 bases spanning the gap. CDR3 size: 14 residues. CDR1 is ENHRY, CDR2 SYGVKD, per germline. The DNA for the CDR3 is TGTGCCATCAGTGAGCCCGGGGCATCCTACGAGCAGTACTTC. Translation gives CAISEPGASYEQYF.

The genes are TRBV15 and TRBJ2-2; D unclear. Germline CDR1 reads LNHNV; CDR2 reads YYDKDF (reference sequence). The CDR3 loop spans 15 amino acids. The germline V and J ends were trimmed by 0 bases and 5 bases, with 10 bases remaining between them. The CDR3 reads CATSRDPGFTGELFF. CDR3 in DNA: TGTGCCACCAGCAGAGATCCGGGTTTTACCGGGGAGCTGTTTTTT. The full variable domain, completed using reference TRBV15 and TRBJ2-2, is DAMVIQNPRYQVTQFGKPVTLSCSQTLNHNVMYWYQQKSSQAPKLLFHYYDKDFNNEADTPDNFQSRRPNTSFCFLDIRSPGLGDTAMYLCATSRDPGFTGELFFGEGSRLTVL.

The chain combines TRBV10-3 with TRBJ2-2; maybe TRBD1 (5 bases). The CDR3 runs to 14 residues. Trimming took off 6 bases at V and 0 bases at J, with 8 bases between the two ends. CDR1 and CDR2 from the germline V gene are ENHRY and SYGVKD. CDR3 in amino acids: CAISDRPNTGELFF. The CDR3 DNA follows: TGTGCCATCAGCGACAGACCGAACACCGGGGAGCTGTTTTTT.